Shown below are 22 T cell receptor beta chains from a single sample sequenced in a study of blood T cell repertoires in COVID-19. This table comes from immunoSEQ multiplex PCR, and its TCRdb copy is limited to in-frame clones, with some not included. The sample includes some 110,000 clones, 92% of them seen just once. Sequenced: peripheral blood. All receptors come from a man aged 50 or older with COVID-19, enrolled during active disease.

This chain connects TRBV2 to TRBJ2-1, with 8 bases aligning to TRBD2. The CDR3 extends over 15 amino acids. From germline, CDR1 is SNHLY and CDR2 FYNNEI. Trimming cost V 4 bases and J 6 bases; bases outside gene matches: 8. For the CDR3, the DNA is TGTGCCAGCAGTGCACTCGGGACTAGAGTCAATGAGCAGTTCTTC. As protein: CASSALGTRVNEQFF.

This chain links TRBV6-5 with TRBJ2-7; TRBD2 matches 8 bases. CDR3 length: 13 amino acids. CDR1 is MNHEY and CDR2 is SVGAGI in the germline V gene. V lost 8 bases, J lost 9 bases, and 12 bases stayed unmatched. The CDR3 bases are TGTGCCAGCGCCCCCCGGGAGGGTTTGGCGCAGTACGTC. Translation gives CASAPREGLAQYV.

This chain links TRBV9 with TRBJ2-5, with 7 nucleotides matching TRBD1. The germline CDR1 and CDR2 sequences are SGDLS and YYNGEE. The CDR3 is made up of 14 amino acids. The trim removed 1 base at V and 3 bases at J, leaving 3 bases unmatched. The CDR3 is CASSVFGTEETQYF. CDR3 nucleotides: TGTGCCAGCAGCGTATTCGGGACAGAAGAGACCCAGTACTTC.

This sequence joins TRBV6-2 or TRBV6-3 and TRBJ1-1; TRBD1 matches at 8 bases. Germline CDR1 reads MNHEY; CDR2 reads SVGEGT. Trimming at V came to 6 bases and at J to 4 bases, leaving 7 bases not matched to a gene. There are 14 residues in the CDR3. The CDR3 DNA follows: TGTGCCAGCAGCCCAGGGGGCTGGTCCACTGAAGCTTTCTTT. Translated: CASSPGGWSTEAFF.

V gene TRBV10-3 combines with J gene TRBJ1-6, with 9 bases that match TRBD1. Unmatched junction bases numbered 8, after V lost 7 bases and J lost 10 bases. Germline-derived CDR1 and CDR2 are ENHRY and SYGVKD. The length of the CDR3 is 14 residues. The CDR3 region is CAIKSRDRESPLHF. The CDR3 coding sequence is TGTGCCATCAAAAGCCGGGACAGGGAATCACCCCTCCACTTT.

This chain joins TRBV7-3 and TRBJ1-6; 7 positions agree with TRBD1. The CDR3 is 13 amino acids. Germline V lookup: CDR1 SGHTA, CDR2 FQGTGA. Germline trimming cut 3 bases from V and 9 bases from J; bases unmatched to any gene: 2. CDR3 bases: TGTGCCAGCAGCTTCGGACAGGCTTCACCCCTCCACTTT. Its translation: CASSFGQASPLHF.

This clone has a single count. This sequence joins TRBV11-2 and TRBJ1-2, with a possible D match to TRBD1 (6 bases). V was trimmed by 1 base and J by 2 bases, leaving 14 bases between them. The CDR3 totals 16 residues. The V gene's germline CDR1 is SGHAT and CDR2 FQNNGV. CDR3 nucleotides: TGTGCCAGCAGCTTAGGGATGGCAGGGGCAAACTATGGCTACACCTTC. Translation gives CASSLGMAGANYGYTF.

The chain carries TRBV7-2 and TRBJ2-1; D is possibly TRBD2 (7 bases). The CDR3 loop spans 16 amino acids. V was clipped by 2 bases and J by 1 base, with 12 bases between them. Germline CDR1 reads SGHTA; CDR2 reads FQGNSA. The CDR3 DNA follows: TGTGCCAGCAGCTTATTAGGGGGGGGATCCTACAATGAGCAGTTCTTC. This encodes CASSLLGGGSYNEQFF.

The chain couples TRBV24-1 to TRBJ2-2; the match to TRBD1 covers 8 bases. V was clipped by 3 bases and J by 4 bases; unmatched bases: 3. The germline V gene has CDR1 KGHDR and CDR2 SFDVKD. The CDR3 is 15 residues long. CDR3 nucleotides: TGTGCCACCAGTGATCCAGGGGGCGGCACCGGGGAGCTGTTTTTT. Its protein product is CATSDPGGGTGELFF.

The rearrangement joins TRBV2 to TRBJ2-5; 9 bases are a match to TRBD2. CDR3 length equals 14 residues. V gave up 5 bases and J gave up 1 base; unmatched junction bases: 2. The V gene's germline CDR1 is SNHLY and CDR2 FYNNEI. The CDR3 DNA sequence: TGTGCCAGCAGTTCGCGGGAGGGCCAAGAGACCCAGTACTTC. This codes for CASSSREGQETQYF. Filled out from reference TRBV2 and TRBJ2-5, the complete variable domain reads EPEVTQTPSHQVTQMGQEVILRCVPISNHLYFYWYRQILGQKVEFLVSFYNNEISEKSEIFDDQFSVERPDGSNFTLKIRSTKLEDSAMYFCASSSREGQETQYFGPGTRLLVL.

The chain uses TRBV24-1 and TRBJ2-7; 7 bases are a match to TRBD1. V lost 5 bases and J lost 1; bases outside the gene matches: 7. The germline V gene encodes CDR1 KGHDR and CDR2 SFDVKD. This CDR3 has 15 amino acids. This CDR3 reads CATSGPPGQSYEQYF. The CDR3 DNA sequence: TGTGCCACCAGTGGCCCCCCGGGACAGTCCTACGAGCAGTACTTC.

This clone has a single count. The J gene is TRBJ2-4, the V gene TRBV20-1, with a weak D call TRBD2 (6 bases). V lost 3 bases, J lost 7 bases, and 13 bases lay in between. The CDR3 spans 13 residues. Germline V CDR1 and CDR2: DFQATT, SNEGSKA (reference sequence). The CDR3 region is CSASDPGTNIQYF. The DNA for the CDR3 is TGCAGTGCTAGTGACCCCGGGACTAACATTCAGTACTTC.

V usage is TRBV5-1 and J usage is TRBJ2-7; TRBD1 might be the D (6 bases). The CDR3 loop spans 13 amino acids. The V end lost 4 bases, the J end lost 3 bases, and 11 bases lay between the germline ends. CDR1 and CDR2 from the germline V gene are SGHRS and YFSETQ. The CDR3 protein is CASSPTGNYEQYF. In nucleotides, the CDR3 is TGCGCCAGCAGCCCGACAGGTAACTACGAGCAGTACTTC. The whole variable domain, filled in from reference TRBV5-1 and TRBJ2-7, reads KAGVTQTPRYLIKTRGQQVTLSCSPISGHRSVSWYQQTPGQGLQFLFEYFSETQRNKGNFPGRFSGRQFSNSRSEMNVSTLELGDSALYLCASSPTGNYEQYFGPGTRLTVT.

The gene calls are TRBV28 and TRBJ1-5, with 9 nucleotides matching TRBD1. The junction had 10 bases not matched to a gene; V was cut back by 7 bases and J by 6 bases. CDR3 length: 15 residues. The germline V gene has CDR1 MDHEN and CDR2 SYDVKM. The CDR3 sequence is CASTQTGGRSQPQHF. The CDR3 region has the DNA TGTGCCAGCACCCAGACAGGGGGAAGAAGTCAGCCCCAGCATTTT.

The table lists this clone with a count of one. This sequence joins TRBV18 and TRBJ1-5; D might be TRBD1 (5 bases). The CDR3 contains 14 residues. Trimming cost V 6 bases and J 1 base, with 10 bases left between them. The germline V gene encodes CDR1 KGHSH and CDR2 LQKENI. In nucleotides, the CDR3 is TGTGCCAGCTCCCGGCGGGACAGCAATCAGCCCCAGCATTTT. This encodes CASSRRDSNQPQHF.

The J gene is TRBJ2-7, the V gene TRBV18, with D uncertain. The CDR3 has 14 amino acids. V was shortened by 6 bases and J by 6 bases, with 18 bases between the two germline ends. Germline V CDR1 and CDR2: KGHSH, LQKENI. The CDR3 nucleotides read TGTGCCAGCTCGCCCACCTCGGTTTTCGGCGAGCAGTACTTC. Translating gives CASSPTSVFGEQYF.

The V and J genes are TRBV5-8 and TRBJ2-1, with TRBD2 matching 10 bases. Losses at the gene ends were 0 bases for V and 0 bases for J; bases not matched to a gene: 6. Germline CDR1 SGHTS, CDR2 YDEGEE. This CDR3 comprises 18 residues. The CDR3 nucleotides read TGTGCCAGCAGCTTGGTAACGGCTAGCGGGAGCTCCTACAATGAGCAGTTCTTC. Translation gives CASSLVTASGSSYNEQFF.

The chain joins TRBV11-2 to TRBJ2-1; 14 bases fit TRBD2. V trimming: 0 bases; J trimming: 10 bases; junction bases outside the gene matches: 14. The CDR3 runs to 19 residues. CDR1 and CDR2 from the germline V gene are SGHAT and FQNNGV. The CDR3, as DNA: TGTGCCAGCAGCTTAGATGGCAGGGGGACTAGCGGGAGAGAATGGGAGCAGTTCTTC. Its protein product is CASSLDGRGTSGREWEQFF. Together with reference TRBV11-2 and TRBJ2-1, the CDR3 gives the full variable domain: EAGVAQSPRYKIIEKRQSVAFWCNPISGHATLYWYQQILGQGPKLLIQFQNNGVVDDSQLPKDRFSAERLKGVDSTLKIQPAKLEDSAVYLCASSLDGRGTSGREWEQFFGPGTRLTVL.

CDR3 sequence (DNA): TGTGCCAGCAGCTCCCGAGGGAACACTGAAGCTTTCTTT. This sequence encodes CASSSRGNTEAFF. The chain uses TRBV13 and TRBJ1-1; D is unresolved. CDR3 size: 13 residues. Germline CDR1 and CDR2: PRHDT and FYEKMQ (reference sequence). Trimming left V 4 bases short and J 1 base short, with 7 bases between.

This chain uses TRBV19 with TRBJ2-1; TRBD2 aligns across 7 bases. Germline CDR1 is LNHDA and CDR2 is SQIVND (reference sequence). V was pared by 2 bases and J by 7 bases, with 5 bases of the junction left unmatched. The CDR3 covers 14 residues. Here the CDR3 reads CASSIRGGSNEQFF. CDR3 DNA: TGTGCCAGTAGTATAAGAGGCGGGAGTAATGAGCAGTTCTTC.

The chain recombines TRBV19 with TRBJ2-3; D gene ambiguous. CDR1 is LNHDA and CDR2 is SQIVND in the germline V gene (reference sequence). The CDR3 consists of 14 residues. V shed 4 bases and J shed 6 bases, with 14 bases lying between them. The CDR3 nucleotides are TGTGCCAGTAGTAAAACTCTCACCACGGATACGCAGTATTTT. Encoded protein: CASSKTLTTDTQYF. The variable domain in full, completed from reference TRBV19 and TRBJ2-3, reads DGGITQSPKYLFRKEGQNVTLSCEQNLNHDAMYWYRQDPGQGLRLIYYSQIVNDFQKGDIAEGYSVSREKKESFPLTVTSAQKNPTAFYLCASSKTLTTDTQYFGPGTRLTVL.

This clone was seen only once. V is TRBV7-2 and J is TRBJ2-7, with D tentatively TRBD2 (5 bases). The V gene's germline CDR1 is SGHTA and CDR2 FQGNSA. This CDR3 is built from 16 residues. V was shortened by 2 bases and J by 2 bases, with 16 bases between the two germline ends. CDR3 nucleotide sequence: TGTGCCAGCAGCTTAAGCCCTTCTTGGGGAGCCTACGAGCAGTACTTC. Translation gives CASSLSPSWGAYEQYF.